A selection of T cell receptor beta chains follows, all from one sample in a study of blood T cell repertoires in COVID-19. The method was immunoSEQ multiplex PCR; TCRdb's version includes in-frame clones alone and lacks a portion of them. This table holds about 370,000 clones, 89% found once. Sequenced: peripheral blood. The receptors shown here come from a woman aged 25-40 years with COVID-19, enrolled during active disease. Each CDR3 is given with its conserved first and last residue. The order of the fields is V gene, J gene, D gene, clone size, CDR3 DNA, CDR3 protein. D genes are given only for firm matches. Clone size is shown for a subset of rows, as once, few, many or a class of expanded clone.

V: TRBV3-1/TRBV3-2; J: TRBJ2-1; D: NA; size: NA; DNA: TGTGCCAGCAGCCAATACAGGGTTGAGCAGTTCTTC; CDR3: CASSQYRVEQFF
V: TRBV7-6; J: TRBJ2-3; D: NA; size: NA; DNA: TGTGCCAGCAGCTTAGTTGGGGCAGACACAGATACGCAGTATTTT; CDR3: CASSLVGADTDTQYF
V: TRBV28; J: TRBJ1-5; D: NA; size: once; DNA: TGTGCCAGCAGCCGCTACAGGGACGATCAGCCCCAGCATTTT; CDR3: CASSRYRDDQPQHF
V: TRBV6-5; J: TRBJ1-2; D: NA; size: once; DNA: TGTGCCAGCAGTTCCCCAGGGACTCATGGCTACACCTTC; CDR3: CASSSPGTHGYTF
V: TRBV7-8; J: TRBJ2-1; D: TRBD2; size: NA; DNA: TGTGCCAGCAGCTTAGCGACTAGCTCACATGAGCAGTTCTTC; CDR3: CASSLATSSHEQFF
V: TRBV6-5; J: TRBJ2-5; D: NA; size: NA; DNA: TGTGCCAGCAGTAACACAGGAATTCGAGAGACCCAGTACTTC; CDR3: CASSNTGIRETQYF
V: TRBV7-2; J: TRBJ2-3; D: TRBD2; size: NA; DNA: TGTGCCAGCAGCTTAGCGCGACTAGCGGGGGGCACAGATACGCAGTATTTT; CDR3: CASSLARLAGGTDTQYF
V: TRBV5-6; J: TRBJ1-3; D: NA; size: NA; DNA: TGTGCCAGCAGCTTGTCGGGGATGTACACCATATATTTT; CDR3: CASSLSGMYTIYF
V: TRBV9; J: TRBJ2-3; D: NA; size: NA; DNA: TGTGCCAGCAGCGTAGCAAGCTTAAGCACAGATACGCAGTATTTT; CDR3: CASSVASLSTDTQYF
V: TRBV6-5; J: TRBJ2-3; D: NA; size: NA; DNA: TGTGCCAGCAACGGCCGGACAAGCACAGATACGCAGTATTTT; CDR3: CASNGRTSTDTQYF
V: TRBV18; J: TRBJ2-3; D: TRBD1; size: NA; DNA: TGTGCCAGCTCCCAGGGACAGGGTGTAACAGATACGCAGTATTTT; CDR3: CASSQGQGVTDTQYF
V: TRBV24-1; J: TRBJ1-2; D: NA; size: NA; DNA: TGTGCCACCAGTGAACCCTACAGGGATGGCTACACCTTC; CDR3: CATSEPYRDGYTF
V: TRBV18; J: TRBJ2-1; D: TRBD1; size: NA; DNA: TGTGCCAGCTCGCTCGGGACAGGGGATTTGAATGAGCAGTTCTTC; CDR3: CASSLGTGDLNEQFF
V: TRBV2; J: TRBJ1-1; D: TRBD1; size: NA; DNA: TGTGCCAGCATAACCGAGGACAGGGGGGGGACTGAAGCTTTCTTT; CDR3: CASITEDRGGTEAFF
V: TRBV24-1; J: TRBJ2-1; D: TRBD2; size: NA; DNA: TGTGCCACCAAGGGTAGCGGGGGGGCCAACAATGAGCAGTTCTTC; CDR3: CATKGSGGANNEQFF
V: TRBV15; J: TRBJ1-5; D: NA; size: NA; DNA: TGTGCCACCAGCAGAGCGGGTTTGTCGGATCAAAAACAGCATTTT; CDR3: CATSRAGLSDQKQHF
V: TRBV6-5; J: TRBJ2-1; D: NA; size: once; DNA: TGTGCCAGCAGTTCAGCGACCAAGGGGAGGAATGAGCAGTTCTTC; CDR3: CASSSATKGRNEQFF
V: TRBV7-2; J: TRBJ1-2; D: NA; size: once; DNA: TGTGCCAGCAGCTTACCCGACAGGCCCGGGGGCTACACCTTC; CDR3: CASSLPDRPGGYTF
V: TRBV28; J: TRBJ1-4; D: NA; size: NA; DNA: TGTGCCAGCAGTTTATCCCAGGCAACTAATGAAAAACTGTTTTTT; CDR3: CASSLSQATNEKLFF
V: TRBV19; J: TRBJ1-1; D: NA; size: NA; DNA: TGTGCCAGTAGCGACAGTGGGGATGAAGCTTTCTTT; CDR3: CASSDSGDEAFF
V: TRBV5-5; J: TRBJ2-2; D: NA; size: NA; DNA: TGTGCCAGCAGCTCCGGCCGGGGAGACGTCGCTTCCGGGGAGCTGTTTTTT; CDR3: CASSSGRGDVASGELFF
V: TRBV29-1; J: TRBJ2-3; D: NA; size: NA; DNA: TGCAGCGTCCCGTTTAAAGCTAGCACAGATACGCAGTATTTT; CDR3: CSVPFKASTDTQYF
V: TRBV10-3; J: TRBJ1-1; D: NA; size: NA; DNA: TGTGCCATCAGTGGGCCCCCCCGGGCGGGAACTGAAGCTTTCTTT; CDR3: CAISGPPRAGTEAFF
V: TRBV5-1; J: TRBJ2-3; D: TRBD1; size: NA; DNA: TGCGCCAGCAGCTTCCGGGACAGAGACACAGATACGCAGTATTTT; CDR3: CASSFRDRDTDTQYF
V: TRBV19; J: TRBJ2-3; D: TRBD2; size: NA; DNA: TGTGCCAGTAGCCCCGGGGAACTAGCGGGAGATACGCAGTATTTT; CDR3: CASSPGELAGDTQYF
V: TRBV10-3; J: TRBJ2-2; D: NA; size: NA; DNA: TGTGCCATCAGTGACAGAAACACCGGGGAGCTGTTTTTT; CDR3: CAISDRNTGELFF
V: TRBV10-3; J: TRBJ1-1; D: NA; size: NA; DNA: TGTGCCACATCAGCGAGGGAAGACACTGAAGCTTTCTTT; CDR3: CATSAREDTEAFF
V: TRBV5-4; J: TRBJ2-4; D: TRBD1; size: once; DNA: TGTGCCAGCAGCTACGGACAGGGTGGGAACATTCAGTACTTC; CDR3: CASSYGQGGNIQYF
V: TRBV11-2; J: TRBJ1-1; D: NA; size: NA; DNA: TGTGCCAGCAGCTTAGAGGTACAAGACACTGAAGCTTTCTTT; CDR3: CASSLEVQDTEAFF
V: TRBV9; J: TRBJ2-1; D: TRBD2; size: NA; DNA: TGTGCCAGCAGCGTAGCTACGTTGGGGCGGGAGGATTCGAATGAGCAGTTCTTC; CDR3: CASSVATLGREDSNEQFF
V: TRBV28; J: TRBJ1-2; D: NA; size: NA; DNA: TGTGCCAGCACTGCGGGGAATTATGGCTACACCTTC; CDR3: CASTAGNYGYTF
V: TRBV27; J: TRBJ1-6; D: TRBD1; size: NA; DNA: TGTGCCAGCAGTTTATCCGGGACAGGGACCCCCCTACATAATTCACCCCTCCACTTT; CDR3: CASSLSGTGTPLHNSPLHF
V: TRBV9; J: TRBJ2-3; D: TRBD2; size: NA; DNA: TGTGCCAGCAGTGGAGCGGGAGTTGCAACAGATACGCAGTATTTT; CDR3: CASSGAGVATDTQYF
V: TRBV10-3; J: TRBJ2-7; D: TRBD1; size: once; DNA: TGTGCCATCAGGGCCGGGACAGAATCCTACGAGCAGTACTTC; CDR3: CAIRAGTESYEQYF
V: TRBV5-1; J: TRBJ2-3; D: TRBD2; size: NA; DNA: TGCGCCAGCAGCTTAGACCTAGCGGGTGGAGGAGATACGCAGTATTTT; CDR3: CASSLDLAGGGDTQYF
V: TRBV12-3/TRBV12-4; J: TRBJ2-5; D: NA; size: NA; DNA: TGTGCCAGCAGGGCCACGGGGGAGACCCAGTACTTC; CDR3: CASRATGETQYF
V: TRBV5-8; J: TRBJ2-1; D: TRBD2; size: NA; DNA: TGTGCCAGCAGCTTGGTCGGGACTAGCGGGGGGGCCGGTGAGCAGTTCTTC; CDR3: CASSLVGTSGGAGEQFF